A single sample gave rise to the 16 T cell receptor beta chains below, sequenced in a study of patients and donors after allogeneic stem cell transplantation. A single record per CDR3 protein comes from TCRdb applying MiXCR to the RT-PCR reads. This sample has about a million distinct CDR3 sequences, with approximately 18% found just once. The sample consisted of blood, either unsorted or a sorted T cell fraction (not recorded which). The receptors derive from a human donor who was either an allogeneic HSCT recipient or a stem cell or donor lymphocyte infusion donor (not recorded which). It is not recorded whose cells these are; they may come from a transplant donor.

This clonotype has ten or more counts. J is TRBJ2-1 and V is TRBV12-3 or TRBV12-4; either TRBD1 or TRBD2 may supply D (5 bases each). The length of the CDR3 is 12 residues. Trimming removed 8 bases at V and 6 bases at J, with 11 bases between. The CDR3 spells CASGVRGNEQFF. DNA of the CDR3: TGTGCCAGCGGGGTGAGGGGCAATGAGCAGTTCTTC.

The rearrangement uses TRBV4-1 and TRBJ2-1; maybe TRBD1 (6 bases). The CDR3 runs to 16 residues. CDR1 MGHRA and CDR2 YSYEKL come from the germline V gene. Trimming took 4 bases from V and 4 from J, leaving 17 bases between them. CDR3 in amino acids: CASSPGTGPWYNEQFF. As DNA, the CDR3 is TGCGCCAGCAGCCCCGGTACAGGGCCTTGGTACAATGAGCAGTTCTTC.

This clonotype was found many times. The V gene is TRBV29-1, the J gene TRBJ1-2; the D gene is possibly TRBD1 (6 bases). This CDR3 comprises 15 residues. V lost 3 bases and J lost 0, with 14 bases in between. CDR1 and CDR2 (germline): SQVTM, ANQGSEA. Here the CDR3 DNA reads TGCAGCGTTGATTTCGTGCGGGGGCCTAACTATGGCTACACCTTC. It codes for CSVDFVRGPNYGYTF. Based on the CDR3 plus reference TRBV29-1 and TRBJ1-2, the full variable domain is SAVISQKPSRDICQRGTSLTIQCQVDSQVTMMFWYRQQPGQSLTLIATANQGSEATYESGFVIDKFPISRPNLTFSTLTVSNMSPEDSSIYLCSVDFVRGPNYGYTFGSGTRLTVV.

The chain is built from TRBV4-3 and TRBJ1-1; unclear D gene. The V and J ends lost 0 bases and 10 bases respectively, with 18 bases between them. The germline CDR1 and CDR2 sequences are LGHNA and YSLEER. This CDR3 contains 15 residues. The CDR3 DNA reads TGCGCCAGCAGCCAAGATTACCCCGGGTCTACGGGAGCTTTCTTT. This gives the protein CASSQDYPGSTGAFF.

The chain carries TRBV5-1 and TRBJ2-5; tentative D call: TRBD2 (6 bases). The CDR3 contains 13 residues. Trimming removed 2 bases at V and 5 bases at J, with 10 bases between. Looked up from germline, CDR1 is SGHRS and CDR2 is YFSETQ. The CDR3 DNA sequence: TGCGCCAGCAGCTTTGGCGGGACGGAGACCCAGTACTTC. It encodes CASSFGGTETQYF.

This clonotype was seen a few times. This rearrangement joins TRBV14 to TRBJ2-1; 11 positions match TRBD2. Germline V gene data show CDR1 as SGHDN and CDR2 as FVKESK. V shed 4 bases and J 9 bases; nucleotides not matched to a gene: 8. The CDR3 consists of 15 residues. CDR3 in amino acids: CASSPGTSGSLEQFF. CDR3 DNA: TGTGCCAGCAGCCCTGGGACTAGCGGAAGCCTTGAGCAGTTCTTC.

The chain uses TRBV7-9 and TRBJ2-2; D ambiguous. This CDR3 spans 16 amino acids. Germline loops: CDR1 SEHNR, CDR2 FQNEAQ (reference sequence). Deletions cut 0 bases from V and 6 bases from J, with 14 bases between. CDR3 DNA: TGTGCCAGCAGCTTAGCCTACCCCAGTAGGTCCGGGGAGCTGTTTTTT. Amino acids: CASSLAYPSRSGELFF.

This chain's CDR3 is CASSAGTGHAGNTIYF. CDR3 in DNA: TGTGCCAGCTCCGCCGGGACGGGCCACGCTGGAAACACCATATATTTT. The V and J genes are TRBV18 and TRBJ1-3; weak D call: TRBD1 (5 bases). The germline gives CDR1 KGHSH, CDR2 LQKENI. V was shortened by 6 bases and J by 2 bases, with 17 bases between the two germline ends. The CDR3 has 16 amino acids.

The chain combines TRBV24-1 with TRBJ1-1; 11 positions agree with TRBD1. The CDR3 runs 16 residues. Germline V lookup: CDR1 KGHDR, CDR2 SFDVKD. V lost 9 bases to trimming and J lost 2 bases; unmatched junction nucleotides: 10. The CDR3 sequence: CATQQVGTGGNTEAFF. As DNA, the CDR3 is TGTGCCACCCAACAGGTCGGGACAGGGGGTAACACTGAAGCTTTCTTT.

This clonotype came up a few times. This rearrangement joins TRBV9 to TRBJ2-7; TRBD2 matches at 9 bases. Germline CDR1 is SGDLS and CDR2 is YYNGEE. Germline trimming cut 6 bases from V and 3 bases from J; bases unmatched to any gene: 16. The CDR3 contains 17 residues. This CDR3 reads CASTPGRGRAPVYEQYF. In DNA form, the CDR3 reads TGTGCCAGCACTCCCGGGCGCGGGAGGGCCCCTGTCTACGAGCAGTACTTC.

This rearrangement joins TRBV11-2 to TRBJ2-7, with 11 bases fitting TRBD2. CDR1 and CDR2 (germline): SGHAT, FQNNGV. J gave up 3 bases and V 3 bases, and 7 bases lay outside the gene matches. The CDR3 loop spans 16 amino acids. The CDR3 DNA sequence: TGTGCCAGCAGCTTTTCCGCTAGCGGGGGGCTCTACGAGCAGTACTTC. Amino acids: CASSFSASGGLYEQYF.

This clonotype was observed a handful of times. This sequence joins TRBV5-1 and TRBJ1-2; TRBD1 matches at 9 bases. V gave up 4 bases and J gave up 3 bases; unmatched junction bases: 4. The germline V gene has CDR1 SGHRS and CDR2 YFSETQ. The CDR3 runs to 14 residues. CDR3 sequence (DNA): TGCGCCAGCAGCCCGGGACAGGGAGACTATGGCTACACCTTC. Amino acid sequence: CASSPGQGDYGYTF. The full variable domain, in which reference TRBV5-1 and TRBJ1-2 provide the parts outside the CDR3, is KAGVTQTPRYLIKTRGQQVTLSCSPISGHRSVSWYQQTPGQGLQFLFEYFSETQRNKGNFPGRFSGRQFSNSRSEMNVSTLELGDSALYLCASSPGQGDYGYTFGSGTRLTVV.

There are a few counts of this clonotype. The V call is TRBV12-3 or TRBV12-4, the J call TRBJ2-1; D is perhaps TRBD2 (5 bases). With 4 bases removed from V and 10 bases from J, the gap between germline ends came to 17 bases. This CDR3 contains 14 residues. Written as DNA, the CDR3 is TGTGCCAGCAGTTCCGGACTGGACCAATGGGAGCAGTTCTTC. This codes for CASSSGLDQWEQFF.

This clonotype has ten or more counts. The CDR3 region is CATSGDRRDEKLFF. The CDR3 nucleotides read TGTGCCACCAGCGGCGACAGGAGGGATGAAAAACTGTTTTTT. This chain connects TRBV15 to TRBJ1-4; D possibly corresponds to TRBD1 (6 bases). The CDR3 length is 14 residues. Trimming took 5 bases from V and 6 from J, leaving 13 bases between them. Germline loops: CDR1 LNHNV, CDR2 YYDKDF (reference sequence).

This clonotype came up a few times. This chain joins TRBV11-2 and TRBJ2-7; D possibly corresponds to TRBD1 (6 bases). This CDR3 region has 14 residues. Germline-derived CDR1 and CDR2 are SGHAT and FQNNGV. V lost 5 bases to trimming and J lost 6 bases, with 17 bases between them. The CDR3 sequence is CASSVKQGVIEQYF. The CDR3 DNA follows: TGTGCCAGCAGCGTAAAACAGGGCGTAATCGAGCAGTACTTC.

V gene TRBV6-1 combines with J gene TRBJ2-2; no clear D gene. The CDR3 is 14 amino acids. V was cut by 5 bases and J by 6 bases, with 13 bases left in between. Germline V gene sequence: CDR1 MNHNS, CDR2 SASEGT. The CDR3 nucleotides are TGTGCCAGCAGTCTCCAGCTTGGGTCCGGGGAGCTGTTTTTT. Residues: CASSLQLGSGELFF.